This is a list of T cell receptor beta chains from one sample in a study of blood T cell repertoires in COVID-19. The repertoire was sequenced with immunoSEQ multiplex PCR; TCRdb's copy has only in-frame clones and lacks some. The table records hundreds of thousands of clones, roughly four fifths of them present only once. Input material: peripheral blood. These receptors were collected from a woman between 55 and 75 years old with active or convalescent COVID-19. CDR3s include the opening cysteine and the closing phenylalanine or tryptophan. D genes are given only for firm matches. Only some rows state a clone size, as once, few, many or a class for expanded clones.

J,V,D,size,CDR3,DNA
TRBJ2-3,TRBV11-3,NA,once,CASSLASGEGTDTQYF,TGTGCCAGCAGCTTGGCATCGGGGGAAGGCACAGATACGCAGTATTTT
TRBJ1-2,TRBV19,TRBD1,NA,CASSTLRGHYGYTF,TGTGCCAGTAGTACACTCAGGGGGCACTATGGCTACACCTTC
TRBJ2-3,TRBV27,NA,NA,CASSLKAGPDTQYF,TGTGCCAGCAGTTTAAAGGCGGGCCCAGATACGCAGTATTTT
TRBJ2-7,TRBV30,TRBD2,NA,CAWRLAGRQSSYEQYF,TGTGCCTGGAGACTAGCGGGGCGACAGAGCTCCTACGAGCAGTACTTC
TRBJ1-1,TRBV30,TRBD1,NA,CAWGGTGIYLAFF,TGTGCCTGGGGGGGGACAGGGATTTATCTGGCTTTCTTT
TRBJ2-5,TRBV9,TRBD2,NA,CASSAAHGGAETQYF,TGTGCCAGCAGCGCAGCCCACGGGGGGGCGGAGACCCAGTACTTC
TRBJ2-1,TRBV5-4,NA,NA,CASSSGQNYNEQFF,TGTGCCAGCAGCTCCGGACAGAACTACAATGAGCAGTTCTTC
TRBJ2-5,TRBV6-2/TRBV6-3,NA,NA,CASSYQLVQYF,TGTGCCAGCAGTTACCAGCTAGTCCAGTACTTC
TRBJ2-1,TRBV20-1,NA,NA,CSASLSNEQFF,TGCAGTGCTAGCCTTTCCAATGAGCAGTTCTTC
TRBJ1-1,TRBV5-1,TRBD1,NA,CASSLPGTGGWATEAFF,TGCGCCAGCAGCTTGCCCGGGACAGGGGGCTGGGCCACTGAAGCTTTCTTT
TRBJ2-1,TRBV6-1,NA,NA,CASSEASYRSSYNEQFF,TGTGCCAGCAGTGAAGCGAGCTACCGGAGCTCCTACAATGAGCAGTTCTTC
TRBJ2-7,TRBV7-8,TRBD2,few,CASSQPAGGSYEQYF,TGTGCCAGCAGCCAGCCAGCGGGGGGCTCCTACGAGCAGTACTTC
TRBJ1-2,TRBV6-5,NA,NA,CASSSGVGYTF,TGTGCCAGCAGTTCCGGGGTTGGCTACACCTTC